A single sample is the source of the 9 T cell receptor beta chains below, sequenced in a study of blood T cell repertoires in COVID-19 (TCRdb year 2020). Receptors were amplified or captured by the immunoSEQ multiplex PCR assay. TCRdb took over this immuneACCESS table, retaining in-frame rearrangements with V and J assigned. Such tables are incomplete; in checked studies, under half of the missing clones stem from an unresolved V gene, and the remainder is unexplained. Within this sample are some 170,000 clones, with 87% of them counted one time only. The top ten clones comprise about 1.4% of the sample. The sample consisted of peripheral blood. These receptors came from a woman between 45 and 65 years old with acute or convalescent COVID-19.

Points on this clone: The identical CDR3 is also encoded by other nucleotide sequences in the sample. The chain employs TRBV19 and TRBJ1-5; 10 positions agree with TRBD1. Germline loops: CDR1 LNHDA, CDR2 SQIVND (reference sequence). This CDR3 contains 14 residues. J was trimmed by 6 bases and V by 6 bases; bases with no gene match: 5. The DNA of the CDR3 is TGTGCCAGTAGCCCGACAGGGGGCGGTCAGCCCCAGCATTTT. It translates to CASSPTGGGQPQHF.

The chain is built from TRBV11-2 and TRBJ1-2; perhaps TRBD1 as D (6 bases). This CDR3 spans 13 amino acids. The V end was cut by 2 bases, the J end by 8 bases, with 12 bases between. Germline lookup yields CDR1 SGHAT and CDR2 FQNNGV. This CDR3 is CASSLIQGEGYTF. The DNA of the CDR3 is TGTGCCAGCAGCTTAATACAGGGAGAGGGCTACACCTTC.

Here the CDR3 reads CASSPIQGIDSPLHF. CDR3 coding DNA: TGTGCCAGCTCTCCTATCCAGGGGATCGATTCACCCCTCCACTTT. The chain combines TRBV18 with TRBJ1-6; the D gene is possibly TRBD1 (6 bases). The germline CDR1 and CDR2 sequences are KGHSH and LQKENI. This CDR3 is built from 15 residues. The V end was cut by 6 bases, the J end by 8 bases, with 17 bases between.

V usage is TRBV20-1 and J usage is TRBJ2-3; 10 nucleotides match TRBD2. The CDR3 covers 14 residues. Trimming removed 3 bases from V and 9 bases from J; junction bases left unmatched: 9. From germline, CDR1 is DFQATT and CDR2 SNEGSKA (reference sequence). The CDR3 here is CSASRLAGADTQYF. The CDR3 bases are TGCAGTGCTAGTAGGCTAGCGGGAGCCGACACGCAGTATTTT.

This sequence joins TRBV19 and TRBJ2-1; D might be TRBD2 (6 bases). CDR1 is LNHDA, CDR2 SQIVND, per germline (reference sequence). V lost 5 bases and J lost 10, with 21 bases in between. The CDR3 runs 15 residues. DNA of the CDR3: TGTGCCAGTAGTCCAAACCCACCCGTAGCGGAAGAGCAGTTCTTC. Its translation: CASSPNPPVAEEQFF.

CDR3 region: CASTPGLAIEQYF. The CDR3 DNA reads as TGTGCCAGCACCCCGGGACTAGCGATCGAGCAGTACTTC. The chain has TRBV12-3 or TRBV12-4 and TRBJ2-7; 10 bases line up with TRBD2. Unmatched junction bases numbered 6, after V lost 7 bases and J lost 6 bases. This CDR3 spans 13 amino acids.

This clone appeared a few times. The chain uses TRBV2 and TRBJ1-2; 7 positions match TRBD1. Per germline, CDR1 SNHLY and CDR2 FYNNEI. The CDR3 contains 13 residues. Trimming at V came to 7 bases and at J to 8 bases, leaving 10 bases not matched to a gene. The CDR3 loop is CASTGQDLSGYTF. CDR3 sequence (DNA): TGTGCCAGCACAGGACAGGACCTCTCGGGCTACACCTTC.

The chain links TRBV2 to TRBJ1-2; D is perhaps TRBD1 (5 bases). The germline CDR1 and CDR2 sequences are SNHLY and FYNNEI. The CDR3 is 14 amino acids. V lost 6 bases to trimming and J lost 4 bases, with 15 bases between them. The CDR3: CASRWGREVYGYTF. DNA for the CDR3: TGTGCCAGCAGATGGGGCAGGGAAGTCTATGGCTACACCTTC.

V usage is TRBV9 and J usage is TRBJ1-4, with D unclear. Trimming stripped 0 bases from V and 8 bases from J, with 17 bases between. There are 16 residues in the CDR3. In germline, CDR1 is SGDLS, CDR2 YYNGEE. The CDR3 is CASSVGLGPVVEKLFF. CDR3 DNA sequence: TGTGCCAGCAGCGTAGGGTTGGGCCCTGTGGTGGAAAAACTGTTTTTT.